This entry concerns a single T cell receptor beta chain. Its antigen is not identified. Sequencing used immunoSEQ multiplex PCR; TCRdb keeps in-frame clones, though not all of them. The repertoire holds approximately 98,000 clones, around 82% seen once, with over 2.5% in the top ten. These data originate in a study of cytomegalovirus exposure and HLA in healthy donors. About the research overall: The roughly 110 validation repertoires were produced on the same platform as the roughly 660 repertoires of the first cohort. This was reported in a later analysis.

Germline V gives CDR1 MNHEY, CDR2 SMNVEV (reference sequence). With 7 bases removed from V and 0 bases from J, the gap between germline ends came to 6 bases. This CDR3 contains 13 residues. Study-level points and caveats: CMV antigen specificity of a few CMV-associated chains was confirmed in vitro. Accounts indicate the classifier identified cytomegalovirus status with strong specificity and sensitivity. Usually a TCR sequence was rare, but some public TCRs were found in many donors.

The receptor was derived from a woman between 18 and 29 years old in good health and CMV-seronegative. This chain connects TRBV27 to TRBJ1-4; D is ambiguous. The specimen was PBMCs. Here the CDR3 reads CASNHATNEKLFF. The CDR3, as DNA: TGTGCCAGCAATCATGCAACTAATGAAAAACTGTTTTTT. Filled out from reference TRBV27 and TRBJ1-4, the complete variable domain reads EAQVTQNPRYLITVTGKKLTVTCSQNMNHEYMSWYRQDPGLGLRQIYYSMNVEVTDKGDVPEGYKVSRKEKRNFPLILESPSPNQTSLYFCASNHATNEKLFFGSGTQLSVL.